The 28 T cell receptor beta chains listed next were all sequenced from one sample in a study of T cell repertoires in cytomegalovirus infection. MiXCR, applied by TCRdb to the reads, yields one record per CDR3 protein. The sample has 310,000 or so distinct CDR3 sequences, around 10% seen once. The material sequenced was PBMCs. The receptors here all came from a human donor in good health (CMV status not recorded). Some clones in this sample may be carry-over from other donors' samples.

Many counts were recorded for this clonotype. The V and J genes are TRBV24-1 and TRBJ2-1, with 9 bases that match TRBD2. CDR1 KGHDR and CDR2 SFDVKD come from the germline V gene. This CDR3 spans 14 amino acids. J gave up 6 bases and V 5 bases, and 4 bases lay outside the gene matches. The CDR3 loop is CATSGPGLANEQFF. The CDR3 nucleotides are TGTGCCACCAGTGGACCGGGACTAGCCAATGAGCAGTTCTTC.

This clonotype was seen ten or more times. This rearrangement joins TRBV7-2 to TRBJ2-1, with 8 bases that match TRBD2. This CDR3 has 16 amino acids. The germline CDR1 and CDR2 sequences are SGHTA and FQGNSA. V was clipped by 1 base and J by 7 bases; unmatched bases: 9. The CDR3 loop is CASSLGGTRGKNEQFF. The DNA for the CDR3 is TGTGCCAGCAGCTTAGGGGGGACTAGGGGCAAGAATGAGCAGTTCTTC.

This clonotype was seen repeatedly, ten times or more. The chain links TRBV12-3 or TRBV12-4 to TRBJ1-3; D remains unclear. The CDR3 spans 15 residues. The V and J ends lost 3 bases and 2 bases respectively, with 11 bases between them. CDR3 sequence reads: CASSFIPGTGNTIYF. For the CDR3, the DNA is TGTGCCAGCAGTTTCATCCCGGGCACTGGAAACACCATATATTTT.

This clonotype was recorded many times. The J gene is TRBJ2-2, the V gene TRBV14, with D uncertain. Trimming pared 1 base from V and 5 bases from J, leaving 5 bases between. The CDR3 runs to 13 residues. Germline CDR1 reads SGHDN; CDR2 reads FVKESK. CDR3 DNA: TGTGCCAGCAGCCAAGCTTGGACCGGGGAGCTGTTTTTT. This gives the protein CASSQAWTGELFF. The entire variable domain, with the rest obtained from reference TRBV14 and TRBJ2-2, is as follows: EAGVTQFPSHSVIEKGQTVTLRCDPISGHDNLYWYRRVMGKEIKFLLHFVKESKQDESGMPNNRFLAERTGGTYSTLKVQPAELEDSGVYFCASSQAWTGELFFGEGSRLTVL.

This clonotype occurred many times. V gene TRBV20-1 combines with J gene TRBJ2-3; 10 bases are shared with TRBD2. Germline V gene lookup returns CDR1 DFQATT and CDR2 SNEGSKA (reference sequence). Trimming took 3 bases from V and 6 from J; bases not matched to a gene: 6. The CDR3 is made up of 14 amino acids. The DNA of the CDR3 is TGCAGTGCTAGGTTGGGACTAGCGCAGGATACGCAGTATTTT. Encoded protein: CSARLGLAQDTQYF.

This clonotype was found a few times. This chain uses TRBV28 with TRBJ1-1; the D gene is possibly TRBD1 (5 bases). There are 13 residues in the CDR3. Germline CDR1 reads MDHEN; CDR2 reads SYDVKM. V lost 4 bases to trimming and J lost 5 bases, with 11 bases between them. CDR3 nucleotides: TGTGCCAGCAGTTCTCACAGGATGACTGAAGCTTTCTTT. This translates into CASSSHRMTEAFF.

There are many counts of this clonotype. This chain joins TRBV12-3 or TRBV12-4 and TRBJ2-2; D is perhaps TRBD2 (7 bases). V lost 4 bases and J lost 0, with 12 bases in between. The length of the CDR3 is 16 residues. As DNA, the CDR3 is TGTGCCAGCAGTTGGGGGGGGGCCCCGAACACCGGGGAGCTGTTTTTT. Its translation: CASSWGGAPNTGELFF.

This clonotype was found a few times. This chain uses TRBV20-1 with TRBJ2-7; 8 nucleotides agree with TRBD1. CDR1 and CDR2 (germline): DFQATT, SNEGSKA (reference sequence). With V trimmed by 0 bases and J by 5 bases, 9 bases remained unmatched. The CDR3 totals 15 residues. CDR3 DNA: TGCAGTGCTAGAGATCGGACAGGGCGACAGCACGAGCAGTACTTC. This codes for CSARDRTGRQHEQYF.

This chain uses TRBV5-1 with TRBJ1-6; a weak D match, TRBD1 (5 bases). The CDR3 length is 15 residues. V lost 3 bases and J lost 9, with 16 bases in between. Germline-derived CDR1 and CDR2 are SGHRS and YFSETQ. CDR3 DNA: TGCGCCAGCAGCTCGAGAGACAGCCCGTCTTCACCCCTCCACTTT. Translating gives CASSSRDSPSSPLHF.

This clonotype was seen repeatedly, ten times or more. The V and J genes are TRBV6-6 and TRBJ2-1, with D unresolved. Trimming took 0 bases from V and 9 from J, leaving 9 bases between them. The CDR3 length is 13 residues. Germline CDR1 is MNHNY and CDR2 is SVGAGI (reference sequence). In DNA form, the CDR3 reads TGTGCCAGCAGTTACTCCAGCGATGGTGAGCAGTTCTTC. Protein product: CASSYSSDGEQFF.

This clonotype was counted at least ten times. The rearrangement uses TRBV24-1 and TRBJ2-3; 7 nucleotides align to TRBD1. Germline V gene data show CDR1 as KGHDR and CDR2 as SFDVKD. The CDR3 consists of 12 residues. V trimming: 10 bases; J trimming: 2 bases; junction bases outside the gene matches: 2. The CDR3 loop is CATRGLTDTQYF. The CDR3 coding sequence is TGTGCCACGAGGGGGCTCACAGATACGCAGTATTTT.

This clonotype was found many times. V usage is TRBV12-3 or TRBV12-4 and J usage is TRBJ1-3; D call uncertain. The V end was cut by 5 bases, the J end by 0 bases, with 17 bases between. This CDR3 contains 17 residues. The CDR3 here is CASSPRWSTNSGNTIYF. In DNA form, the CDR3 reads TGTGCCAGCAGTCCCCGTTGGTCGACCAACTCTGGAAACACCATATATTTT.

This clonotype was seen ten or more times. The chain employs TRBV28 and TRBJ2-7; a weak D match, TRBD2 (7 bases). This CDR3 region has 14 residues. CDR1 is MDHEN, CDR2 SYDVKM, per germline. V lost 3 bases and J 4 bases, leaving 13 bases between the germline ends. The CDR3 sequence is CASSLGGRGYEQYV. CDR3 DNA: TGTGCCAGCAGTTTGGGGGGGCGCGGTTACGAGCAGTACGTC.

The rearrangement links TRBV10-3 to TRBJ2-5; weak D call: TRBD2 (5 bases). The CDR3 has 13 amino acids. The V end was cut by 4 bases, the J end by 5 bases, with 11 bases between. In germline, CDR1 is ENHRY, CDR2 SYGVKD. CDR3 protein: CAISGSSEETQYF. CDR3 DNA: TGTGCCATCAGTGGTAGTAGCGAGGAGACCCAGTACTTC.

This clonotype was counted between two and nine times. This chain uses TRBV6-1 with TRBJ1-5; TRBD1 might be the D (5 bases). The germline V and J ends were trimmed by 3 bases and 1 base, with 13 bases remaining between them. The germline V gene encodes CDR1 MNHNS and CDR2 SASEGT. This CDR3 has 16 residues. CDR3 in amino acids: CASSDAGRKSNQPQHF. CDR3 coding DNA: TGTGCCAGCAGTGATGCAGGGAGAAAAAGCAATCAGCCCCAGCATTTT.

The V and J genes are TRBV9 and TRBJ2-5; the D gene is possibly TRBD2 (5 bases). Germline loops: CDR1 SGDLS, CDR2 YYNGEE. V was trimmed by 3 bases and J by 5 bases, leaving 14 bases between them. CDR3 length equals 14 residues. DNA of the CDR3: TGTGCCAGCAGCGCCGGACTCAATTGGGAGACCCAGTACTTC. Encoded protein: CASSAGLNWETQYF.

There are many counts of this clonotype. The chain joins TRBV7-3 to TRBJ2-4, with a tentative D call TRBD1 (6 bases). There are 16 residues in the CDR3. CDR1 is SGHTA and CDR2 is FQGTGA in the germline V gene. Trimming cost V 5 bases and J 9 bases, with 23 bases left between them. For the CDR3, the DNA is TGTGCCAGCAGCCCCTCGCCGAGCAGTGGCAGGGGCATTCAGTACTTC. It codes for CASSPSPSSGRGIQYF.

This clonotype showed up many times. This chain joins TRBV10-3 and TRBJ2-6, with no clear D. CDR1 and CDR2 (germline): ENHRY, SYGVKD. Trimming stripped 8 bases from V and 2 bases from J, with 10 bases between. The CDR3 spans 14 residues. DNA for the CDR3: TGTGCCATCTCCTGGGTGACTGGGGCCAACGTCCTGACTTTC. Translation gives CAISWVTGANVLTF.

The gene calls are TRBV10-3 and TRBJ1-2; no clear D gene. V was pared by 0 bases and J by 4 bases, with 6 bases between. The CDR3 contains 13 residues. Looked up from germline, CDR1 is ENHRY and CDR2 is SYGVKD. CDR3 sequence (DNA): TGTGCCATCAGTGAGTCTGGCAGCTATGGCTACACCTTC. It specifies CAISESGSYGYTF.

This clonotype was counted at least ten times. The CDR3 is CASSQTSGDPEQFF. In DNA form, the CDR3 reads TGTGCCAGCAGCCAGACTAGCGGGGACCCGGAGCAGTTCTTC. The chain couples TRBV6-6 to TRBJ2-1; 11 positions match TRBD2. This CDR3 contains 14 residues. Germline values: CDR1 MNHNY, CDR2 SVGAGI (reference sequence). The junction had 8 bases not matched to a gene; V was cut back by 6 bases and J by 10 bases.

This clonotype showed up many times. This chain uses TRBV5-4 with TRBJ2-1; 8 nucleotides align to TRBD2. V dropped 5 bases and J dropped 8; count of bases not matched to a gene: 18. In germline, CDR1 is SGHNT, CDR2 YYREEE (reference sequence). CDR3 length: 17 amino acids. The CDR3 loop reads CASSSSGRAGGLHEQFF. Here the CDR3 DNA reads TGTGCCAGCAGTTCCTCCGGCCGGGCGGGGGGATTGCATGAGCAGTTCTTC. Full variable domain (remainder filled in from reference TRBV5-4 and TRBJ2-1): ETGVTQSPTHLIKTRGQQVTLRCSSQSGHNTVSWYQQALGQGPQFIFQYYREEENGRGNFPPRFSGLQFPNYSSELNVNALELDDSALYLCASSSSGRAGGLHEQFFGPGTRLTVL.

There are a few counts of this clonotype. This sequence joins TRBV4-1 and TRBJ2-5; 7 nucleotides align to TRBD1. J was trimmed by 2 bases and V by 0 bases; bases with no gene match: 6. Germline-derived CDR1 and CDR2 are MGHRA and YSYEKL. This CDR3 contains 16 residues. CDR3: CASSQEGQIDQETQYF. The CDR3 DNA follows: TGCGCCAGCAGCCAAGAGGGACAGATTGATCAAGAGACCCAGTACTTC.

This clonotype was seen at least ten times. The genes are TRBV7-9 and TRBJ1-2; D unresolved. This CDR3 region has 11 residues. Trimming took off 3 bases at V and 8 bases at J, with 7 bases between the two ends. Per germline, CDR1 SEHNR and CDR2 FQNEAQ (reference sequence). The CDR3 is CASSFAGGYTF. CDR3 nucleotides: TGTGCCAGCAGCTTTGCCGGAGGCTACACCTTC.

This clonotype was found many times. The chain uses TRBV6-5 and TRBJ1-2, with a weak D call TRBD1 (6 bases). Deletions cut 4 bases from V and 4 bases from J, with 13 bases between. The CDR3 covers 14 residues. CDR1 and CDR2 (germline): MNHEY, SVGAGI. CDR3 DNA sequence: TGTGCCAGCAGTTCCGTACAGGGCGGCTATGGCTACACCTTC. Translation: CASSSVQGGYGYTF.

This clonotype has at least ten counts. V gene TRBV3-1 combines with J gene TRBJ2-2; D is unresolved. The CDR3 totals 15 residues. Germline V gene sequence: CDR1 LGHDT, CDR2 YNNKEL (reference sequence). V was cut by 1 base and J by 4 bases, with 10 bases left in between. CDR3 in amino acids: CASSQGSSFTGELFF. The CDR3 DNA reads TGTGCCAGCAGCCAAGGAAGCAGCTTCACCGGGGAGCTGTTTTTT.

In this sample, this clonotype turned up many times. The chain carries TRBV19 and TRBJ2-3, with 7 bases identical to TRBD2. V lost 4 bases to trimming and J lost 6 bases; unmatched junction nucleotides: 10. CDR3 size: 15 residues. In germline, CDR1 is LNHDA, CDR2 SQIVND (reference sequence). The CDR3 DNA is TGTGCCAGTAGTAACGTAGCGGGCGGACGGGATACGCAGTATTTT. Protein product: CASSNVAGGRDTQYF.

This clonotype was seen a few times. The V and J genes are TRBV2 and TRBJ1-5; D is possibly TRBD1 (5 bases). The ends were cut back, 10 bases at V and 4 bases at J, with 14 bases in the middle. Germline loops: CDR1 SNHLY, CDR2 FYNNEI. There are 13 residues in the CDR3. The CDR3 DNA is TGTGCCACCGGGCAGGGCGGGAATCAGCCCCAGCATTTT. Amino acid sequence: CATGQGGNQPQHF. Based on the CDR3 plus reference TRBV2 and TRBJ1-5, the full variable domain is EPEVTQTPSHQVTQMGQEVILRCVPISNHLYFYWYRQILGQKVEFLVSFYNNEISEKSEIFDDQFSVERPDGSNFTLKIRSTKLEDSAMYFCATGQGGNQPQHFGDGTRLSIL.

This clonotype was seen only a few times. The chain links TRBV4-3 to TRBJ2-1, with unresolved D. Between the trimmed V and J ends, which lost 1 base and 4 bases, there was a span of 5 bases. Germline V gene sequence: CDR1 LGHNA, CDR2 YSLEER. The CDR3 is 13 residues long. The CDR3 sequence: CASSQAQYNEQFF. The CDR3 DNA reads TGCGCCAGCAGCCAAGCTCAATACAATGAGCAGTTCTTC.